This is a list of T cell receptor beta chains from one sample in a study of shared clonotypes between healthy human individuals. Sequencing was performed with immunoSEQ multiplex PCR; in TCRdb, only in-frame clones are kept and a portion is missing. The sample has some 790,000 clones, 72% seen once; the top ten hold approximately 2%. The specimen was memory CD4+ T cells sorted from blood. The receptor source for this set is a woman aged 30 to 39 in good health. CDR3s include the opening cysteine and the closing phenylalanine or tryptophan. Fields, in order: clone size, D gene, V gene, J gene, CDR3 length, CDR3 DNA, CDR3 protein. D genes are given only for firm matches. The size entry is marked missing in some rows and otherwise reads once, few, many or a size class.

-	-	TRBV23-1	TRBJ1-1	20	TGCGCCAGCAGTCAACATCAGTTTCTCCGGGACAAAGGAGGGCACACTGAAGCTTTCTTT	CASSQHQFLRDKGGHTEAFF
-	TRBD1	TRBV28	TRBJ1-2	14	TGTGCCAGCAGTTCGGACAGGGTGGCCAGTGGCTACACCTTC	CASSSDRVASGYTF
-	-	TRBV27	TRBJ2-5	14	TGTGCCAGCAGTTTAAATCACCCCGAAGAGACCCAGTACTTC	CASSLNHPEETQYF
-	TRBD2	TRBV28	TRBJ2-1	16	TGTGCCAGCAGTTCGGCTAGCGGGAACTCCTACAATGAGCAGTTCTTC	CASSSASGNSYNEQFF
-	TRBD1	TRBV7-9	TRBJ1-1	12	TGTGCCAGCAGCTTAGGGACAGGAGAAGCTTTCTTT	CASSLGTGEAFF
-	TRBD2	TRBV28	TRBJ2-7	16	TGTGCCAGCAGTTTATCTAGCGGGCCCCGTCCTTACGAGCAGTACTTC	CASSLSSGPRPYEQYF
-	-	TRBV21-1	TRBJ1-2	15	TGTGCCAGCAGCCCCCCTCGAAGCAGGGAAGGTGGCTACACCTTC	CASSPPRSREGGYTF
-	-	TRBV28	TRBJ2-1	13	TGTGCCAGCAGTTCCCCCCGTCCTCATGAGCAGTTCTTC	CASSSPRPHEQFF
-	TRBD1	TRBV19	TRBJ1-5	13	TGTGCCAGTACGACAGGGGGCAATCAGCCCCAGCATTTT	CASTTGGNQPQHF
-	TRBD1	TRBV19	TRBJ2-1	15	TGTGCCACCAGCTGGGCAGGGCAGGGGGAAGGTGAGCAGTTCTTC	CATSWAGQGEGEQFF
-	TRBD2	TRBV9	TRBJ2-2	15	TGTGCCAGCAGCAAGACCGGGACTACCACCGGGGAGCTGTTTTTT	CASSKTGTTTGELFF
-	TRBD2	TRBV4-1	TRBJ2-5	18	TGCGCCAGCAGCCAAGACTCTTTGACTAGCGCCCGACAAGAGACCCAGTACTTC	CASSQDSLTSARQETQYF
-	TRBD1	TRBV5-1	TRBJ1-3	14	TGCGCCAGCAGCCGCGGGACAGGTCGGGACACCATATATTTT	CASSRGTGRDTIYF
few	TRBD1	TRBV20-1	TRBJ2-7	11	TGCAGTGCTGACAGGGGGCGCGAGCAGTACTTC	CSADRGREQYF
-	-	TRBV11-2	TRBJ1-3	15	TGTGCCAGCAGCTTAGTACCGGGCTCTGGAAACACCATATATTTT	CASSLVPGSGNTIYF
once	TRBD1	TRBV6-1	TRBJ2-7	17	TGTGCCAGCAGTGAAGGCGGTTTGGGGACAGGGGGTTTTCGGCAGTACTTC	CASSEGGLGTGGFRQYF
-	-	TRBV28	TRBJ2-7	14	TGTGCCAGCCGACCTTATGTACCCTCAGAGAAGCAGTACTTC	CASRPYVPSEKQYF